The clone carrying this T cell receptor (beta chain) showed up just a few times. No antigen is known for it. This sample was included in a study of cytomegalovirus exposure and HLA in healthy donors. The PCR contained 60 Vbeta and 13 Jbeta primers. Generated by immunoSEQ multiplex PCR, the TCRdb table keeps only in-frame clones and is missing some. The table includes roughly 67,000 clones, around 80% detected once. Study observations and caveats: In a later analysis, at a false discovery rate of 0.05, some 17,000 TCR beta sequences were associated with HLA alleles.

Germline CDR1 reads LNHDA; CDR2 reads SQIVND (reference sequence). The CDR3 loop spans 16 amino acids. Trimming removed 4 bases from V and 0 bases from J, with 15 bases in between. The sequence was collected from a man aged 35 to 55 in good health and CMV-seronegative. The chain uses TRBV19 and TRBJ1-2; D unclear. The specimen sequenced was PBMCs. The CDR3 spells CASSKDGRATNYGYTF. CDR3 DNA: TGTGCCAGTAGTAAAGACGGGAGAGCTACTAACTATGGCTACACCTTC.